This is a list of T cell receptor beta chains from one sample in a study of Ad26.COV2.S vaccination and SARS-CoV-2 variants. The repertoire was sequenced with immunoSEQ multiplex PCR; TCRdb's copy has only in-frame clones and lacks some. The table records 410,000 or so clones, 80% to 95% of them present only once. Sequenced here: peripheral blood, sampled in a trial of Ad26.COV2.S vaccine versus placebo. The source is a person between 18 and 65 years old who received the Ad26.COV2.S COVID-19 vaccine or a placebo. Both conserved end residues are part of each CDR3. Each record gives: D gene, clone size, V gene, J gene, CDR3 DNA, CDR3 protein. The D gene is left open where the match is weak. A row's size may be missing; if present it is once, few, many or a size class.

TRBD2	.	TRBV5-1	TRBJ2-3	TGCGCCAGCAGCTTAAAACTAGCGGGACGGGACCGTTCAGATACGCAGTATTTT	CASSLKLAGRDRSDTQYF
.	once	TRBV28	TRBJ2-3	TGTGCCAGCATTAGGGGCACAGATACGCAGTATTTT	CASIRGTDTQYF
TRBD1	once	TRBV30	TRBJ2-1	TGTGCCTGGAGTTCGGGGGCAGGGGGCGCTGGCTACAATGAGCAGTTCTTC	CAWSSGAGGAGYNEQFF
.	.	TRBV4-3	TRBJ2-5	TGCGCCAGCAGCCAAGATTTTGAGACCCAGTACTTC	CASSQDFETQYF
TRBD1	.	TRBV30	TRBJ2-7	TGTGCCTGGAGCGCCCGGGACAGGGTAACCTACGAGCAGTACTTC	CAWSARDRVTYEQYF
TRBD2	.	TRBV15	TRBJ2-7	TGTGCCACCAGCCCCGGGTGGGGACTAGCGGGAGTCGAGCAGTACTTC	CATSPGWGLAGVEQYF
TRBD1	.	TRBV28	TRBJ2-2	TGTGCCAGCAGTCCAGACAGGGGGCGGTACACCGGGGAGCTGTTTTTT	CASSPDRGRYTGELFF
.	.	TRBV6-5	TRBJ1-3	TGTGCCAGCAGTTACTCAGGGGACGGCTCTGGAAACACCATATATTTT	CASSYSGDGSGNTIYF
.	.	TRBV4-3	TRBJ1-4	TGCGCCAGCAGCCAAGCCACGGGGGCAGGTGAAAAACTGTTTTTT	CASSQATGAGEKLFF
TRBD1	.	TRBV7-2	TRBJ2-7	TGTGCCAGCAGCTTAGCGGGAGGACAGGGTATGTACGAGCAGTACTTC	CASSLAGGQGMYEQYF
TRBD2	.	TRBV5-6	TRBJ2-7	TGTGCCAGCAGCTTGGAATCAGGGTACCGCGGGCGGGAGGGATACGAGCAGTACTTC	CASSLESGYRGREGYEQYF
.	.	TRBV14	TRBJ2-3	TGTGCCAGCAGTCACGCGGATACGCAGTATTTT	CASSHADTQYF
.	.	TRBV5-1	TRBJ1-1	TGCGCCAGCAGCTCGATCGTTACACCGAACACTGAAGCTTTCTTT	CASSSIVTPNTEAFF
.	once	TRBV11-3	TRBJ2-1	TGTGCCAGCAGCTCGACCGGCAATGAGCAGTTCTTC	CASSSTGNEQFF
.	once	TRBV28	TRBJ2-3	TGTGCCAGCAGTTTTACAGGGTCTATCACAGATACGCAGTATTTT	CASSFTGSITDTQYF
TRBD2	once	TRBV24-1	TRBJ2-3	TGTGCCACCAGTGCCGCAGCGGGGGGGTTCACAGATACGCAGTATTTT	CATSAAAGGFTDTQYF
.	.	TRBV18	TRBJ2-1	TGTGCCAGCTCACCACCCAACTCCTACAATGAGCAGTTCTTC	CASSPPNSYNEQFF
TRBD1	.	TRBV5-6	TRBJ1-2	TGTGCCAGCAGCCATCCCCTTAGGGACAGTTTTAACTATGGCTACACCTTC	CASSHPLRDSFNYGYTF
.	.	TRBV7-3	TRBJ2-3	TGTGCCAGCAGCTTAAGAGGACAGAGCACAGATACGCAGTATTTT	CASSLRGQSTDTQYF
.	many	TRBV5-5	TRBJ2-2	TGTGCCAGCAGCTTTTACGCGACGATCCTCGCGAACACCGGGGAGCTGTTTTTT	CASSFYATILANTGELFF
.	.	TRBV5-1	TRBJ2-7	TGCGCCAGCAGCAAAACCACCTACGAGCAGTACTTC	CASSKTTYEQYF
TRBD1	.	TRBV5-1	TRBJ1-2	TGCGCCAGCAGCTTGGGACAGGGTAACTATGGCTACACCTTC	CASSLGQGNYGYTF
TRBD1	.	TRBV10-3	TRBJ2-7	TGTGCCATCAGTGATGGACAGGGTTCGACCTACGAGCAGTACTTC	CAISDGQGSTYEQYF
.	few	TRBV2	TRBJ2-3	TGTGCCACTCAGGGCGAGTACACAGATACGCAGTATTTT	CATQGEYTDTQYF
.	once	TRBV3-1/TRBV3-2	TRBJ1-6	TGTGCCAGCAGCCAAGTGAGGGGGGGCGAACTCCACTTT	CASSQVRGGELHF
.	.	TRBV6-5	TRBJ2-2	TGTGCCAGCAGTTACGAGAGAAACACCGGGGAGCTGTTTTTT	CASSYERNTGELFF
.	.	TRBV24-1	TRBJ2-6	TGTGCCACCAGTGACGCGACGGGCTCTGGGGCCAACGTCCTGACTTTC	CATSDATGSGANVLTF
.	.	TRBV7-2	TRBJ1-1	TGTGCCAGCAGCCCTGTCCCGGGGGACACTGAAGCTTTCTTT	CASSPVPGDTEAFF
.	.	TRBV29-1	TRBJ2-2	TGCAGCGTTGTCGGAGCGGGCACCGGGGAGCTGTTTTTT	CSVVGAGTGELFF
.	.	TRBV28	TRBJ1-1	TGTGCCAGCAGTTTATCCCCGGGGACTGAAGCTTTCTTT	CASSLSPGTEAFF
.	.	TRBV29-1	TRBJ2-1	TGCAGCGTTGAAGACGGGAGAGGAAATGAGCAGTTCTTC	CSVEDGRGNEQFF
TRBD2	.	TRBV5-1	TRBJ2-7	TGCGCCAGCAGCCCCTCGACTAGCGGGAGGGCCTACGAGCAGTACTTC	CASSPSTSGRAYEQYF
TRBD2	.	TRBV13	TRBJ2-3	TGTGCCAGCAGCTATCTAGCGGGAGAAGGCACAGATACGCAGTATTTT	CASSYLAGEGTDTQYF
.	.	TRBV27	TRBJ2-7	TGTGCCAGCAGTACAGCGGGCTCCTCCTACGAGCAGTACTTC	CASSTAGSSYEQYF
.	.	TRBV7-2	TRBJ2-7	TGTGCCAGCAGCTTAAGGTCTAGCAGGAGGCCGTCTTCCTACGAGCAGTACTTC	CASSLRSSRRPSSYEQYF
.	.	TRBV11-3	TRBJ2-2	TGTGCCAGCAGCTTGCAAGGGGTCACCGGGGAGCTGTTTTTT	CASSLQGVTGELFF
TRBD2	.	TRBV5-4	TRBJ2-3	TGTGCCAGCATACTAGCGGGAGTACCAGATACGCAGTATTTT	CASILAGVPDTQYF
.	.	TRBV4-3	TRBJ2-5	TGCGCCAGCAGCCAAGATCGAGGTTTAGAGACCCAGTACTTC	CASSQDRGLETQYF
.	.	TRBV13	TRBJ2-1	TGTGCCAGCAGCTTAGAGGGTGAGCAGTTCTTC	CASSLEGEQFF
TRBD1	.	TRBV10-3	TRBJ1-1	TGTGCCATCAGTGGACAGGGTTTAGAGAAAAACACTGAAGCTTTCTTT	CAISGQGLEKNTEAFF
.	.	TRBV6-1	TRBJ2-2	TGTGCCAGCAGTGACGGGATTACCGGGGAGCTGTTTTTT	CASSDGITGELFF
.	.	TRBV5-1	TRBJ1-5	TGCGCCAGCAGCTTGGGTGGGACGTCAGGTCAGCCCCAGCATTTT	CASSLGGTSGQPQHF
TRBD1	.	TRBV7-2	TRBJ1-4	TGTGCCAGCAGCTTCGACAGGGGGCGCGAAAAACTGTTTTTT	CASSFDRGREKLFF
.	.	TRBV27	TRBJ1-6	TGTGCCAGCAGTTTAACAACACCCCGACATCCCAAAACTAATTCACCCCTCCACTTT	CASSLTTPRHPKTNSPLHF
.	.	TRBV12-3/TRBV12-4	TRBJ1-4	TGTGCCAGCAGGTCTACACTAAATGAAAAACTGTTTTTT	CASRSTLNEKLFF
.	once	TRBV6-5	TRBJ1-1	TGTGCCAGCAGTTTTCTCCTGACAGCCAGGGTCACTGAAGCTTTCTTT	CASSFLLTARVTEAFF
TRBD1	.	TRBV28	TRBJ2-7	TGTGCCAGCAGTTTCGGGACAGATGACTACGAGCAGTACTTC	CASSFGTDDYEQYF
TRBD1	.	TRBV27	TRBJ2-1	TGTGCCAGCAGACCCGGAATATATCCGGGGACAGGGGTAAACAATGAGCAGTTCTTC	CASRPGIYPGTGVNNEQFF
.	.	TRBV9	TRBJ1-2	TGTGCCAGCAGCACAAGCGTCGGGGTCTACACCTTC	CASSTSVGVYTF
.	.	TRBV7-9	TRBJ1-1	TGTGCCAGCGCCTTCGTGACAGGTAGTGGGACTGAAGCTTTCTTT	CASAFVTGSGTEAFF
.	.	TRBV3-1/TRBV3-2	TRBJ2-2	TGTGCCAGCAGCCAACTTTACCGGGCAGCCGCCGGGGAGCTGTTTTTT	CASSQLYRAAAGELFF
TRBD2	.	TRBV11-2	TRBJ2-7	TGTGCCAGCACCGACGTAGCGGGCACTGGGGCCGAGCAGTACTTC	CASTDVAGTGAEQYF
TRBD2	.	TRBV18	TRBJ2-5	TGTGCCAGCTCACCCGGACTAGCGGGCGCCCAAGAGACCCAGTACTTC	CASSPGLAGAQETQYF
TRBD2	.	TRBV4-1	TRBJ2-3	TGCGCCAGCAGCCCCGCGACTAGCGGGAGCGGCACAGATACGCAGTATTTT	CASSPATSGSGTDTQYF
TRBD2	.	TRBV7-9	TRBJ2-7	TGTGCCAGCAGCTTAGTAGGGACTAGCGGGAGTACGTTCGAGCAGTACTTC	CASSLVGTSGSTFEQYF
.	.	TRBV5-6	TRBJ2-5	TGTGCCAGCAGCTTCGGGGGGCTCCAAGAGACCCAGTACTTC	CASSFGGLQETQYF
.	.	TRBV7-2	TRBJ2-3	TGTGCCAGCAGCTTGAGGAGGACAGATACGCAGTATTTT	CASSLRRTDTQYF
TRBD2	.	TRBV19	TRBJ2-1	TGTGCCAGTAGTATGCTAGCGGGAGTGGAGCAGTTCTTC	CASSMLAGVEQFF
TRBD1	.	TRBV7-2	TRBJ1-1	TGTGCCAGCAGCTCGCGACAGGGGACGAACACTGAAGCTTTCTTT	CASSSRQGTNTEAFF